A single sample gave rise to the 31 T cell receptor beta chains below, sequenced in a study of shared clonotypes between healthy human individuals. Naive CD8 cells were CD45RO-negative, positively selected for CCR7, excluding terminally differentiated effector memory CD45RA+ cells. Profiled with immunoSEQ multiplex PCR; TCRdb holds only in-frame clones, not every one. The sample contains over 2,000,000 clones, around 93% of which appear only once. The sequencing input was naive CD8+ T cells from PBMCs. Every receptor here comes from a young man in good health. Some clones in this sample may be carry-over from other donors' samples.

The V and J genes are TRBV2 and TRBJ2-5; D is unclear. The V and J ends lost 2 bases and 4 bases respectively, with 8 bases between them. The length of the CDR3 is 13 residues. The germline V gene has CDR1 SNHLY and CDR2 FYNNEI. The CDR3 DNA follows: TGTGCCAGCAGTGAATTTTTGGGAGAGACCCAGTACTTC. This gives the protein CASSEFLGETQYF.

This chain links TRBV13 with TRBJ1-1; 8 positions agree with TRBD1. Germline V CDR1 and CDR2: PRHDT, FYEKMQ (reference sequence). The CDR3 spans 14 residues. Losses at the gene ends were 6 bases for V and 5 bases for J; bases not matched to a gene: 8. Written as DNA, the CDR3 is TGTGCCAGCAGGCCCGAAGGGGACAGGACTGAAGCTTTCTTT. This gives the protein CASRPEGDRTEAFF.

The chain couples TRBV20-1 to TRBJ1-1, with no clear D. This CDR3 is built from 11 residues. The V gene lost 5 bases and the J gene lost 5 bases, with 9 bases spanning the gap. In germline, CDR1 is DFQATT, CDR2 SNEGSKA (reference sequence). The CDR3 sequence: CSARARTEAFF. CDR3 bases: TGCAGTGCTCGGGCCCGGACTGAAGCTTTCTTT.

Concerning this clone itself: Mismatch with germline at one junction end may stem from a read error. This rearrangement joins TRBV11-2 to TRBJ2-1; D perhaps matches TRBD1 (6 bases). CDR1 is SGHAT and CDR2 is FQNNGV in the germline V gene. The CDR3 runs 15 residues. The CDR3 DNA reads TGTGCCAGCAGGTTAGGACAGAGCTCCTACAATGAGCAGTTCTTC. Translating gives CASRLGQSSYNEQFF.

The V call is TRBV29-1, the J call TRBJ2-7, with D unresolved. The CDR3 loop spans 14 amino acids. Germline CDR1 is SQVTM and CDR2 is ANQGSEA. The ends were cut back, 4 bases at V and 1 base at J, with 14 bases in the middle. The CDR3 coding sequence is TGCAGCGTTGGTTTGACATCGTTTTCCTACGAGCAGTACTTC. Encoded protein: CSVGLTSFSYEQYF.

V and J are TRBV4-2 and TRBJ2-1; D gene ambiguous. CDR3 size: 12 residues. V gave up 4 bases and J gave up 5 bases, with 6 bases separating them. Germline V gene sequence: CDR1 LGHNA, CDR2 YNFKEQ. DNA for the CDR3: TGTGCCAGCAGCCTGCCTAACAATGAGCAGTTCTTC. It codes for CASSLPNNEQFF.

J is TRBJ1-2 and V is TRBV4-1; TRBD1 matches at 10 bases. The V and J ends lost 4 bases and 6 bases, in that order; junction bases with no gene match: 8. This CDR3 spans 15 amino acids. Germline CDR1 MGHRA, CDR2 YSYEKL. This CDR3 is CASSPRDRGLDGYTF. The CDR3 coding sequence is TGCGCCAGCAGCCCCCGGGACAGGGGATTAGATGGCTACACCTTC.

The rearrangement links TRBV12-2 to TRBJ1-4; the D call in the table, TRBD1, was not verified against the DNA. TRBV12-2 constitutes a pseudogene. CDR3 length equals 18 residues. The CDR3 is CASRRVVQFVTTNEKLFF. The CDR3 coding sequence is TGTGCAAGTCGCCGCGTTGTACAGTTTGTCACGACTAATGAAAAACTGTTTTTT.

The J gene is TRBJ2-7, the V gene TRBV27, with D perhaps TRBD2 (6 bases). The CDR3 runs to 15 residues. Germline V CDR1 and CDR2: MNHEY, SMNVEV (reference sequence). The ends were cut back, 2 bases at V and 7 bases at J, with 18 bases in the middle. The CDR3 DNA follows: TGTGCCAGCAGTTTACTTGGAGGGAGGACTGCGGAGCAGTACTTC. Residues: CASSLLGGRTAEQYF.

The V call is TRBV27, the J call TRBJ2-5; D remains unclear. The CDR3 spans 17 residues. The germline gives CDR1 MNHEY, CDR2 SMNVEV (reference sequence). The germline V and J ends were trimmed by 0 bases and 2 bases, with 16 bases remaining between them. The CDR3 sequence: CASSLSQLSLRQETQYF. CDR3 sequence (DNA): TGTGCCAGCAGTTTATCCCAACTAAGCCTCCGTCAAGAGACCCAGTACTTC.

J is TRBJ2-3 and V is TRBV25-1, with TRBD2 as a possible D gene (6 bases). The CDR3 consists of 15 residues. Per germline, CDR1 MGHDK and CDR2 SYGVNS. V was shortened by 4 bases and J by 1 base, with 12 bases between the two germline ends. The CDR3 spells CASSVAGRGTDTQYF. For the CDR3, the DNA is TGTGCCAGCAGTGTGGCGGGGCGCGGCACAGATACGCAGTATTTT. Using reference TRBV25-1 and TRBJ2-3 for the parts outside the CDR3, the full variable domain is EADIYQTPRYLVIGTGKKITLECSQTMGHDKMYWYQQDPGMELHLIHYSYGVNSTEKGDLSSESTVSRIRTEHFPLTLESARPSHTSQYLCASSVAGRGTDTQYFGPGTRLTVL.

The chain carries TRBV6-1 and TRBJ2-7; TRBD1 aligns across 7 bases. Losses at the gene ends were 6 bases for V and 1 base for J; bases not matched to a gene: 3. The CDR3 covers 13 residues. CDR1 is MNHNS, CDR2 SASEGT, per germline. As DNA, the CDR3 is TGTGCCAGCAGGCGACAGGGATCCTACGAGCAGTACTTC. This gives the protein CASRRQGSYEQYF.

The chain is built from TRBV27 and TRBJ2-6; D is ambiguous. The germline V gene has CDR1 MNHEY and CDR2 SMNVEV (reference sequence). This CDR3 is built from 15 residues. The ends were cut back, 5 bases at V and 1 base at J, with 9 bases in the middle. CDR3 in amino acids: CASSPASSGANVLTF. CDR3 coding DNA: TGTGCCAGCAGTCCAGCATCGTCTGGGGCCAACGTCCTGACTTTC.

V usage is TRBV2 and J usage is TRBJ2-5, with D perhaps TRBD2 (6 bases). This CDR3 contains 14 residues. V was pared by 6 bases and J by 4 bases, with 15 bases between. Looked up from germline, CDR1 is SNHLY and CDR2 is FYNNEI. The CDR3 spells CASRWRARRETQYF. In DNA, the CDR3 is TGTGCCAGCAGGTGGAGGGCCCGGAGAGAGACCCAGTACTTC.

This chain links TRBV6-1 with TRBJ1-2; TRBD1 is a possible D gene (5 bases). V was trimmed by 4 bases and J by 0 bases, leaving 12 bases between them. Germline values: CDR1 MNHNS, CDR2 SASEGT. This CDR3 contains 15 residues. CDR3 DNA sequence: TGTGCCAGCAGTGGCCGGGACGGCCCTAACTATGGCTACACCTTC. Encoded protein: CASSGRDGPNYGYTF.

This clone has just one count. The chain links TRBV19 to TRBJ2-5, with no clear D. Germline V gene lookup returns CDR1 LNHDA and CDR2 SQIVND (reference sequence). The V end lost 5 bases, the J end lost 5 bases, and 12 bases lay between the germline ends. The CDR3 runs 13 residues. The CDR3 DNA is TGTGCCAGTAGTCCCCTCCTGGGGGAGACCCAGTACTTC. Its protein is CASSPLLGETQYF.

The chain employs TRBV29-1 and TRBJ1-1; D is unclear. Trimming pared 7 bases from V and 2 bases from J, leaving 11 bases between. The CDR3 contains 12 residues. CDR1 and CDR2 from the germline V gene are SQVTM and ANQGSEA. The CDR3 DNA is TGCAGCGCCCATCTGGGTAACACTGAAGCTTTCTTT. Protein sequence: CSAHLGNTEAFF.

The chain recombines TRBV29-1 with TRBJ2-3; 9 nucleotides align to TRBD1. The V segment lost 6 bases and the J segment 0 bases; nucleotides outside the gene matches: 7. Germline-derived CDR1 and CDR2 are SQVTM and ANQGSEA. This CDR3 spans 15 amino acids. The CDR3 loop reads CSVDRTGASTDTQYF. The CDR3 DNA follows: TGCAGCGTGGACCGGACAGGGGCTAGCACAGATACGCAGTATTTT.

The chain recombines TRBV2 with TRBJ1-1, with D unresolved. Germline V gene sequence: CDR1 SNHLY, CDR2 FYNNEI. The CDR3 loop spans 14 amino acids. V shed 9 bases and J shed 3 bases, with 17 bases lying between them. The CDR3 spells CASEERVSHTEAFF. The CDR3 DNA reads TGTGCCAGTGAAGAAAGGGTTTCACACACTGAAGCTTTCTTT.

On this clone itself: At one end, the junction sequence differs from germline, possibly due to a read error. V and J are TRBV9 and TRBJ2-1; 16 bases map to TRBD2. Germline V gene data show CDR1 as SGDLS and CDR2 as YYNGEE. The CDR3 contains 22 residues. CDR3 amino acids: CASSVGLIPGLAGGPSHNEQFF. In DNA form, the CDR3 reads TGTGCCAGCAGCGTCGGACTAATACCGGGACTAGCGGGAGGGCCCTCCCACAATGAGCAGTTCTTC.

This chain uses TRBV7-9 with TRBJ2-5, with TRBD2 as a possible D gene (5 bases). The V gene lost 6 bases and the J gene lost 5 bases, with 13 bases spanning the gap. CDR1 SEHNR and CDR2 FQNEAQ come from the germline V gene (reference sequence). The CDR3 is 13 residues long. The CDR3 loop is CASRPGNRETQYF. In DNA, the CDR3 is TGTGCCAGCAGACCCGGGAACCGGGAGACCCAGTACTTC.

On this clone: The sample has other DNA sequences that encode this CDR3 too. The rearrangement links TRBV9 to TRBJ2-1; TRBD2 matches 9 bases. Trimming removed 3 bases from V and 2 bases from J; junction bases left unmatched: 3. This CDR3 contains 15 residues. The germline V gene encodes CDR1 SGDLS and CDR2 YYNGEE. The CDR3 loop reads CASSDSGRPYNEQFF. The CDR3, as DNA: TGTGCCAGCAGCGATAGCGGGAGACCCTACAATGAGCAGTTCTTC.

This sequence joins TRBV27 and TRBJ1-1; D uncertain. This CDR3 is built from 14 residues. Germline assignment: CDR1 MNHEY and CDR2 SMNVEV (reference sequence). V lost 3 bases and J 1 base, leaving 9 bases between the germline ends. CDR3 DNA sequence: TGTGCCAGCAGTTTGGGATCAGCGAACACTGAAGCTTTCTTT. It specifies CASSLGSANTEAFF.

The chain combines TRBV15 with TRBJ2-7; weak D call: TRBD2 (7 bases). Germline assignment: CDR1 LNHNV and CDR2 YYDKDF (reference sequence). V was pared by 3 bases and J by 2 bases, with 20 bases between. The CDR3 length is 17 residues. In nucleotides, the CDR3 is TGTGCCACCAGCAGTGGCGGGGGACACACACTTGCCTACGAGCAGTACTTC. It is translated as CATSSGGGHTLAYEQYF.

V is TRBV14 and J is TRBJ2-7; D gene unclear. Germline CDR1 reads SGHDN; CDR2 reads FVKESK. The germline V and J ends were trimmed by 3 bases and 6 bases, with 0 bases remaining between them. The length of the CDR3 is 9 residues. The CDR3 sequence: CASSHEQYF. The DNA for the CDR3 is TGTGCCAGCAGCCACGAGCAGTACTTC.

The V and J genes are TRBV30 and TRBJ2-1; D remains ambiguous. Germline CDR1 and CDR2: GTSNPN and SVGIG (reference sequence). Trimming removed 4 bases at V and 14 bases at J, with 18 bases between. The CDR3 consists of 12 residues. The CDR3 loop reads CAWIQLGQVEFF. CDR3 sequence (DNA): TGTGCCTGGATACAACTTGGGCAGGTGGAGTTCTTC.

The chain links TRBV27 to TRBJ1-2; 9 nucleotides match TRBD1. J gave up 4 bases and V 5 bases, and 11 bases lay outside the gene matches. Germline CDR1 reads MNHEY; CDR2 reads SMNVEV (reference sequence). This CDR3 spans 16 amino acids. CDR3 protein: CASSPSQGAKVYGYTF. The CDR3 DNA reads TGTGCCAGCAGTCCATCACAGGGGGCTAAGGTCTATGGCTACACCTTC.

The J gene is TRBJ2-7, the V gene TRBV10-3, with 7 nucleotides matching TRBD2. Per germline, CDR1 ENHRY and CDR2 SYGVKD. V shed 1 base, J shed 4 bases, and the junction held 7 bases outside the gene matches. CDR3 length equals 15 residues. CDR3 bases: TGTGCCATCAGTGAGTTGGGGGGGAGAGGTTACGAGCAGTACTTC. This translates into CAISELGGRGYEQYF.

The chain uses TRBV7-9 and TRBJ2-1; D tentatively reads TRBD1 or TRBD2 (5 bases each). The V and J ends lost 5 bases and 6 bases respectively, with 17 bases between them. CDR1 SEHNR and CDR2 FQNEAQ come from the germline V gene (reference sequence). CDR3 length: 15 amino acids. The CDR3 loop reads CASSPGGSSGNEQFF. DNA for the CDR3: TGTGCCAGCAGCCCTGGGGGTAGCTCTGGCAATGAGCAGTTCTTC. The full variable domain, with the rest looked up from reference TRBV7-9 and TRBJ2-1, is DTGVSQNPRHKITKRGQNVTFRCDPISEHNRLYWYRQTLGQGPEFLTYFQNEAQLEKSRLLSDRFSAERPKGSFSTLEIQRTEQGDSAMYLCASSPGGSSGNEQFFGPGTRLTVL.

This chain uses TRBV7-6 with TRBJ2-2, with D unresolved. Germline CDR1 SGHVS, CDR2 FNYEAQ. CDR3 length equals 17 residues. The V gene lost 4 bases and the J gene lost 0 bases, with 15 bases spanning the gap. The CDR3 DNA sequence: TGTGCCAGCAGCTGGCTGGGGTTCGACGCGAACACCGGGGAGCTGTTTTTT. Translation gives CASSWLGFDANTGELFF. The full variable domain, rest sourced from reference TRBV7-6 and TRBJ2-2, is GAGVSQSPRYKVTKRGQDVALRCDPISGHVSLYWYRQALGQGPEFLTYFNYEAQQDKSGLPNDRFSAERPEGSISTLTIQRTEQRDSAMYRCASSWLGFDANTGELFFGEGSRLTVL.

The V and J genes are TRBV25-1 and TRBJ2-7; 7 positions match TRBD2. The CDR3 extends over 14 amino acids. Looked up from germline, CDR1 is MGHDK and CDR2 is SYGVNS. V was pared by 0 bases and J by 6 bases, with 5 bases of the junction left unmatched. The CDR3 DNA reads TGTGCCAGCAGTGAATATTTGGGGGGGACCGAGCAGTACTTC. Protein product: CASSEYLGGTEQYF.